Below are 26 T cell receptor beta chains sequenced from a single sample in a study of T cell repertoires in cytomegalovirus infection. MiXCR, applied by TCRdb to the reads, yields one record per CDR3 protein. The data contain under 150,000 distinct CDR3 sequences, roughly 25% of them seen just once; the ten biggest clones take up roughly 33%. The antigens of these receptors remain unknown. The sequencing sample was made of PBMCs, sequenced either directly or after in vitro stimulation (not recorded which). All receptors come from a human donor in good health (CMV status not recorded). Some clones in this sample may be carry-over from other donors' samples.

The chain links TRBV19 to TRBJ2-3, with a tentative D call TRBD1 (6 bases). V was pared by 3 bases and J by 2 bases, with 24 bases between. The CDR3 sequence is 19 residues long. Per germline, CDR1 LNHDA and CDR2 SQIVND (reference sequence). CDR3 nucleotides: TGTGCCAGTAGTATCGATGCGGGCTCTGGGGGCCGAAACACAGATACGCAGTATTTT. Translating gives CASSIDAGSGGRNTDTQYF.

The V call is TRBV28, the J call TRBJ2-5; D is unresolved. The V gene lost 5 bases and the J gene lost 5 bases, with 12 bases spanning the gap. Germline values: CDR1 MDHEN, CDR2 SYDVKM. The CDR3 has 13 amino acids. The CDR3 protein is CASSAIHGETQYF. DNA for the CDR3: TGTGCCAGCAGTGCCATCCATGGGGAGACCCAGTACTTC.

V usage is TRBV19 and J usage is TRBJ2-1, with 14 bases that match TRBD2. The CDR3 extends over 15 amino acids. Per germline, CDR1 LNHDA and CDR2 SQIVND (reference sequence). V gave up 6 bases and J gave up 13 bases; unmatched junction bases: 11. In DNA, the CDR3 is TGTGCCAGTAGACGGGGACTAGCGGGAGAATGGGGACAGTTCTTC. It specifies CASRRGLAGEWGQFF.

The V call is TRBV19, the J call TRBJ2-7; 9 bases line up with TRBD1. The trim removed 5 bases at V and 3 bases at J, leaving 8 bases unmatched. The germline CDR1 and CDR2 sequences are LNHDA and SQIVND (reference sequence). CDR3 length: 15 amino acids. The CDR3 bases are TGTGCCAGTAGTTTAGCCGGGACAGGGTTCTACGAGCAGTACTTC. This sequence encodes CASSLAGTGFYEQYF.

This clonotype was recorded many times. The CDR3, as DNA: TGTGCCACCAGTGATTCCTCCAGACCTTACGAGCAGTACGTC. Translation gives CATSDSSRPYEQYV. The chain links TRBV24-1 to TRBJ2-7; the D is unclear. Germline V gives CDR1 KGHDR, CDR2 SFDVKD. Trimming left V 2 bases short and J 4 bases short, with 11 bases between. This CDR3 has 14 residues.

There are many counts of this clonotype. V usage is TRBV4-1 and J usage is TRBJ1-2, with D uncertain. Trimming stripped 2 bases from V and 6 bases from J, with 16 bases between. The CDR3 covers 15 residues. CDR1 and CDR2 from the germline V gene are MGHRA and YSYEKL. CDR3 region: CASSQLGSGPHGYTF. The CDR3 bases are TGCGCCAGCAGCCAATTGGGCTCCGGCCCTCATGGCTACACCTTC.

The CDR3 loop reads CASSSGLAEGQETQYF. DNA of the CDR3: TGTGCCAGCAGTTCCGGACTAGCGGAGGGCCAAGAGACCCAGTACTTC. The J gene is TRBJ2-5, the V gene TRBV12-3 or TRBV12-4, with 10 bases fitting TRBD2. V dropped 4 bases and J dropped 1; count of bases not matched to a gene: 6. There are 16 residues in the CDR3.

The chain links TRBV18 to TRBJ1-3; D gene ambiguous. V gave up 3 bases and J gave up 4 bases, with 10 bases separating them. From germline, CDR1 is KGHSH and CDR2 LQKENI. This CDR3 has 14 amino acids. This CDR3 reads CASSPFDSGNTIYF. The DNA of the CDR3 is TGTGCCAGCTCACCTTTCGATTCCGGAAACACCATATATTTT.

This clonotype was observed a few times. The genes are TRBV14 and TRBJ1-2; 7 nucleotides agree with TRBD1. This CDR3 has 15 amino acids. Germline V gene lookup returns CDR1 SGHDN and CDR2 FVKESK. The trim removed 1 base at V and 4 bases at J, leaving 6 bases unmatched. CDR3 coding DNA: TGTGCCAGCAGCCAAGGGGACAGCTTAACCTATGGCTACACCTTC. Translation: CASSQGDSLTYGYTF.

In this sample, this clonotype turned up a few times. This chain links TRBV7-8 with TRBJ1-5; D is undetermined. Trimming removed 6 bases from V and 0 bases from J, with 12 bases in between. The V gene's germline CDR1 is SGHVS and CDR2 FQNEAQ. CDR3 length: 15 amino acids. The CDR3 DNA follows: TGTGCCAGCAGTCAAGGCGCGGTTAGCAATCAGCCCCAGCATTTT. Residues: CASSQGAVSNQPQHF.

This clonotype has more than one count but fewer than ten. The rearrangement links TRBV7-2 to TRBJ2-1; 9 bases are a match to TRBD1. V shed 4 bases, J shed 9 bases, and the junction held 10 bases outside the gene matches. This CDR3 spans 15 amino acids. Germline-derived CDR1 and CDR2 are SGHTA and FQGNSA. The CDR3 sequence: CASSSGKTGGFEQFF. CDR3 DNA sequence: TGTGCCAGCAGCTCGGGGAAGACAGGGGGGTTTGAGCAGTTCTTC. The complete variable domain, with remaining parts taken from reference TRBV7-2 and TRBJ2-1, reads GAGVSQSPSNKVTEKGKDVELRCDPISGHTALYWYRQSLGQGLEFLIYFQGNSAPDKSGLPSDRFSAERTGGSVSTLTIQRTQQEDSAVYLCASSSGKTGGFEQFFGPGTRLTVL.

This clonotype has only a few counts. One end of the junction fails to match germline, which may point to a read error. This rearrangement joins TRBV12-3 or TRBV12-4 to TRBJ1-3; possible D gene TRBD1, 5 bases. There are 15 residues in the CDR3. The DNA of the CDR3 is TGTGCCAGCAGATTAGACAGCGGCTCTGGAAACACCATATATTTT. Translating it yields CASRLDSGSGNTIYF.

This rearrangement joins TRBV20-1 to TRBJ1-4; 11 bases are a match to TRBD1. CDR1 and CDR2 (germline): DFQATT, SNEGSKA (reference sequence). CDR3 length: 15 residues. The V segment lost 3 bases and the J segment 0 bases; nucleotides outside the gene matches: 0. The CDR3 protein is CSARGQGATNEKLFF. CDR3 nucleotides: TGCAGTGCTAGGGGACAGGGGGCAACTAATGAAAAACTGTTTTTT.

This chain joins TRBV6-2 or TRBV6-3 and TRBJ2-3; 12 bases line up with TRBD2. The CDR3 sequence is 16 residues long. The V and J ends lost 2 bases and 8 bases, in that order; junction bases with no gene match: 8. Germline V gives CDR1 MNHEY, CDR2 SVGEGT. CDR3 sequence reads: CASSYELTSGSSTQYF. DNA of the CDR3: TGTGCCAGCAGTTACGAGTTGACTAGCGGGAGTAGTACGCAGTATTTT.

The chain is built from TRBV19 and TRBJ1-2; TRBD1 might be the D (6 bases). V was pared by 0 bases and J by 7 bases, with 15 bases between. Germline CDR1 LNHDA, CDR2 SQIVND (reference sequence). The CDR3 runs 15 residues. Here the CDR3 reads CASSIDTLLGGGYTF. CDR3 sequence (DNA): TGTGCCAGTAGTATAGACACCCTACTAGGGGGTGGCTACACCTTC.

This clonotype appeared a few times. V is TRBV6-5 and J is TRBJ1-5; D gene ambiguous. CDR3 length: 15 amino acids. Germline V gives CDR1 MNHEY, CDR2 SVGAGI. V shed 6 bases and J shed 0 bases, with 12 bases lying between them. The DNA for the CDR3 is TGTGCCAGCAGCTCCGACGGTTATAGCAATCAGCCCCAGCATTTT. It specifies CASSSDGYSNQPQHF.

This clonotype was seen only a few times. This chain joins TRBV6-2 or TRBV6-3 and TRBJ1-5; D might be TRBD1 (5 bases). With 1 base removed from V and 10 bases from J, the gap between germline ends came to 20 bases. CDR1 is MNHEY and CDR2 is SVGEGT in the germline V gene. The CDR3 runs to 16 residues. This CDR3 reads CASSYYVLGVRGPQHF. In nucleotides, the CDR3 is TGTGCCAGCAGTTACTACGTCCTGGGAGTTCGGGGCCCCCAGCATTTT.

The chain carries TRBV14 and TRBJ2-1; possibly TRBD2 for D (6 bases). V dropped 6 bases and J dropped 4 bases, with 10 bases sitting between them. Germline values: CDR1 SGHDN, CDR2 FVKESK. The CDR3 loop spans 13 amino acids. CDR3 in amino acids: CASSRGSYNEQFF. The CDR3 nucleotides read TGTGCCAGCAGTCGGGGGAGTTACAATGAGCAGTTCTTC. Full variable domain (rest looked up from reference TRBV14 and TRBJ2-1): EAGVTQFPSHSVIEKGQTVTLRCDPISGHDNLYWYRRVMGKEIKFLLHFVKESKQDESGMPNNRFLAERTGGTYSTLKVQPAELEDSGVYFCASSRGSYNEQFFGPGTRLTVL.

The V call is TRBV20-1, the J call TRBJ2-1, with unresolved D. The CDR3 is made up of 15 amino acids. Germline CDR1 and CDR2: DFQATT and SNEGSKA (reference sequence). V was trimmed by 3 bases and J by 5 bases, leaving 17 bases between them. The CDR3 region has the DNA TGCAGTGCTAGTTTTCCCGGACGTACAAACAATGAGCAGTTCTTC. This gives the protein CSASFPGRTNNEQFF.

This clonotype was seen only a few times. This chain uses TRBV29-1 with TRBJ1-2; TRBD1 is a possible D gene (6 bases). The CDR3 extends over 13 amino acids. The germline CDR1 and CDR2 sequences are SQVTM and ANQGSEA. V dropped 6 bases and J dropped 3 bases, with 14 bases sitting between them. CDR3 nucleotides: TGCAGCGTACGAAACAGGGTGGACTATGGCTACACCTTC. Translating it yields CSVRNRVDYGYTF.

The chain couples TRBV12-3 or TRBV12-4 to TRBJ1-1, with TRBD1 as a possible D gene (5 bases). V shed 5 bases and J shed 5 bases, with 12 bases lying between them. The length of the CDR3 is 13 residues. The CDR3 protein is CASSLLGTTEAFF. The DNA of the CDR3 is TGTGCCAGCAGTCTATTGGGGACTACTGAAGCTTTCTTT.

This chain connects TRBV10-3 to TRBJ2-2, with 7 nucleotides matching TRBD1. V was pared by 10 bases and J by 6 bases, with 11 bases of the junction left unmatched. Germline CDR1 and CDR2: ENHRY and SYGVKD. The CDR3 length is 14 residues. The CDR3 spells CASEENRGAGELFF. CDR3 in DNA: TGTGCCAGTGAAGAGAACAGGGGAGCCGGGGAGCTGTTTTTT.

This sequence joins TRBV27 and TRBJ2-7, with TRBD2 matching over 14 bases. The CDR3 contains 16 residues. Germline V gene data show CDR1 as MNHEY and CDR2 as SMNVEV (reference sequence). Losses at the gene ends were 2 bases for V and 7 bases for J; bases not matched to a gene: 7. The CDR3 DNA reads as TGTGCCAGCAGTTTAGGGACTAGCGGGGGTCTTCGGGAGCAGTACTTC. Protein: CASSLGTSGGLREQYF.

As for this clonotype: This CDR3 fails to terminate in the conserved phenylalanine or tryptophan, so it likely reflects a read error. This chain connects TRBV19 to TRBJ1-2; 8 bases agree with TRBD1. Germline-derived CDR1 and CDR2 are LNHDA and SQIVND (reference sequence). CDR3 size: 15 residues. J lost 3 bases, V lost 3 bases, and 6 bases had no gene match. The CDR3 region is CASSIGTGGHYGYTL. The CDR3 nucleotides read TGTGCCAGTAGTATCGGGACAGGTGGACACTATGGCTACACCTTA.

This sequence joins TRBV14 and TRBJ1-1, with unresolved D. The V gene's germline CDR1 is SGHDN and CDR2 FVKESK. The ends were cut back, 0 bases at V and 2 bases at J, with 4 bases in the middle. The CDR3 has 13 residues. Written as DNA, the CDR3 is TGTGCCAGCAGCCAAGATTATAACACTGAAGCTTTCTTT. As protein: CASSQDYNTEAFF.

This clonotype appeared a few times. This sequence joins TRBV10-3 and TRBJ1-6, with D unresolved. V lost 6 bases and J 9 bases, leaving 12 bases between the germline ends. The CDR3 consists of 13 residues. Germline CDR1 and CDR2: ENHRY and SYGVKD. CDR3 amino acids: CAISGDLASPLHF. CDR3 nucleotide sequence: TGTGCCATCAGCGGGGATTTGGCTTCACCCCTCCACTTT.